The 6 T cell receptor beta chains presented below share a single source sample, sequenced in a study of T cell responses to AZD1222 COVID-19 vaccine. Assay used: immunoSEQ multiplex PCR; TCRdb lists only in-frame clones, some missing. The table records about 110,000 clones, 88% of them present only once. Specimen: peripheral blood, collected on day 0 of AZD1222 vaccination. These receptors all stem from an adult in good health.

J is TRBJ2-7 and V is TRBV15; D not certain. Trimming shortened V by 0 bases and J by 2 bases, and 8 bases separated the two germline ends. This CDR3 has 14 amino acids. The germline V gene has CDR1 LNHNV and CDR2 YYDKDF (reference sequence). The CDR3 region has the DNA TGTGCCACCAGCAGAGACCCAATCACCTACGAGCAGTACTTC. Translated, it gives CATSRDPITYEQYF.

The chain links TRBV18 to TRBJ1-2; D is ambiguous. Per germline, CDR1 KGHSH and CDR2 LQKENI. This CDR3 is built from 14 residues. V dropped 6 bases and J dropped 8 bases, with 19 bases sitting between them. CDR3 in amino acids: CASSPGAAGQGYTF. The DNA for the CDR3 is TGTGCCAGCTCCCCCGGCGCTGCAGGCCAGGGCTACACCTTC.

The V call is TRBV7-9, the J call TRBJ2-1; perhaps TRBD1 as D (5 bases). Germline V gene sequence: CDR1 SEHNR, CDR2 FQNEAQ (reference sequence). CDR3 length: 15 amino acids. Trimming took 5 bases from V and 9 from J, leaving 20 bases between them. The CDR3 protein is CASSGPQGTNTEQFF. The CDR3 DNA is TGTGCCAGCAGCGGCCCCCAGGGTACCAACACTGAGCAGTTCTTC. Drawing the rest from reference TRBV7-9 and TRBJ2-1, the complete variable domain is DTGVSQNPRHKITKRGQNVTFRCDPISEHNRLYWYRQTLGQGPEFLTYFQNEAQLEKSRLLSDRFSAERPKGSFSTLEIQRTEQGDSAMYLCASSGPQGTNTEQFFGPGTRLTVL.

The rearrangement uses TRBV4-1 and TRBJ2-1; 7 nucleotides match TRBD2. This CDR3 region has 20 residues. V was pared by 0 bases and J by 0 bases, with 14 bases of the junction left unmatched. Germline V gene lookup returns CDR1 MGHRA and CDR2 YSYEKL. The CDR3 loop reads CASSQDVGTILTPSYNEQFF. CDR3 in DNA: TGCGCCAGCAGCCAAGATGTGGGGACTATCCTCACCCCCTCCTACAATGAGCAGTTCTTC.

This clone was found once. The CDR3 nucleotides read TGTGCCAGCAGCAGGGACAGGGGAACTAATGAAAAACTGTTTTTT. It yields the protein CASSRDRGTNEKLFF. The chain links TRBV6-2 or TRBV6-3 to TRBJ1-4; TRBD1 agrees at 10 bases. Per the germline V gene, CDR1 is MNHEY and CDR2 is SVGEGT. This CDR3 comprises 15 residues. V dropped 6 bases and J dropped 1; count of bases not matched to a gene: 2.

V gene TRBV11-2 combines with J gene TRBJ1-1; TRBD1 might be the D (5 bases). V was shortened by 5 bases and J by 1 base, with 14 bases between the two germline ends. From germline, CDR1 is SGHAT and CDR2 FQNNGV. This CDR3 region has 15 residues. Here the CDR3 reads CASSPLQARNTEAFF. DNA for the CDR3: TGTGCCAGCAGCCCGTTACAGGCGCGGAACACTGAAGCTTTCTTT.